The text below deals with one T cell receptor (beta chain). Residents of over 20 US areas, aged roughly 18 to 89 years, made up the participants. Participants had their cohort set by participant-reported clinical history. This CDR3 is built from 15 residues. The ends were cut back, 0 bases at V and 0 bases at J, with 9 bases in the middle. Germline V gives CDR1 MGHRA, CDR2 YSYEKL. The source of the sample is a study of blood T cell repertoires in COVID-19. On the study more broadly: Collection of acute and convalescent COVID-19 samples took place in the United States, Italy and Spain. PBMCs, B-cell-depleted T cells, or T cells provided the cDNA or gDNA that made up the material.

Some clones are missing from TCRdb's copy, which holds only in-frame ones; the method was immunoSEQ multiplex PCR. The repertoire consists of roughly 280,000 clones, with 85% to 90% occurring once and the leading ten covering approximately 4%. This rearrangement joins TRBV4-1 to TRBJ2-7, with a tentative D call TRBD1 (5 bases). This TCR came from a woman aged 30 to 39 with acute COVID-19. Sequenced material: PBMCs or T cells enriched from blood (not recorded which). CDR3 coding DNA: TGCGCCAGCAGCCAAGACAGGGTGAGCTCCTACGAGCAGTACTTC. Protein product: CASSQDRVSSYEQYF.